This TCR beta chain came from a study of spatial heterogeneity in lung cancer. Study results and limitations: Relative to follow-up, resection was when ubiquitous expanded tumor TCRs appeared more in blood.

As concerns this clonotype: The antigen remains undetermined.

Time point in this sample: sample taken at primary tumor resection. Sequencing of whole RNA from tumor, nontumor lung or frozen PBMC involved no sorting. One entry per CDR3 protein results from TCRdb running MiXCR on the 5' RACE reads. The sample contains roughly 46,000 distinct CDR3 sequences, 10% to 15% of which appear only once. V lost 7 bases to trimming and J lost 0 bases, with 13 bases between them. Germline values: CDR1 LNHDA, CDR2 SQIVND (reference sequence). This CDR3 comprises 16 residues. The specimen was PBMCs, collected at surgery. The origin of this receptor is a female donor with early-stage non-small cell lung cancer. The J gene is TRBJ2-6, the V gene TRBV19, with TRBD1 as a possible D gene (6 bases). CDR3 loop: CASTSGTTSGANVLTF. In nucleotides, the CDR3 is TGTGCCAGTACCTCCGGGACAACCTCTGGGGCCAACGTCCTGACTTTC.